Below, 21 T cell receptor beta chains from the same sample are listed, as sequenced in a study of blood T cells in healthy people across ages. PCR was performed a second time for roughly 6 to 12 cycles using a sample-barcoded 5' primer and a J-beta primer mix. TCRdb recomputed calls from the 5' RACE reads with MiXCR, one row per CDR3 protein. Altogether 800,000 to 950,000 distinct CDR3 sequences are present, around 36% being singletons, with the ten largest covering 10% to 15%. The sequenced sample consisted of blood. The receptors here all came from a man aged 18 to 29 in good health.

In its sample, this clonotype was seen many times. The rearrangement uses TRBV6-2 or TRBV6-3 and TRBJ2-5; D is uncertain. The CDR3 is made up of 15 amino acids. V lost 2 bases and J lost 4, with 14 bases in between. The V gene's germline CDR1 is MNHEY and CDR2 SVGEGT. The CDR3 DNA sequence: TGTGCCAGCAGTTACAGACGCACACCGGGAGAGACCCAGTACTTC. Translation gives CASSYRRTPGETQYF.

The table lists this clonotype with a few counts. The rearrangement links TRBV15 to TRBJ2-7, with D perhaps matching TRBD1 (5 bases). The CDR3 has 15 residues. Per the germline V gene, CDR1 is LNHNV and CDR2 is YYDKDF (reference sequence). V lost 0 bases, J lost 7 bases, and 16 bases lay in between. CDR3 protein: CATSRDRQGWGEQYF. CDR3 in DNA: TGTGCCACCAGCAGAGATCGTCAGGGATGGGGTGAGCAGTACTTC.

CDR3 region: CASSLVSGRAETQFF. CDR3 nucleotide sequence: TGTGCCAGCAGCTTAGTGTCGGGCAGGGCAGAGACCCAGTTCTTC. V is TRBV7-3 and J is TRBJ2-1; tentative D call: TRBD1 (5 bases). The V gene lost 2 bases and the J gene lost 13 bases, with 21 bases spanning the gap. CDR3 size: 15 residues. Germline V gene data show CDR1 as SGHTA and CDR2 as FQGTGA.

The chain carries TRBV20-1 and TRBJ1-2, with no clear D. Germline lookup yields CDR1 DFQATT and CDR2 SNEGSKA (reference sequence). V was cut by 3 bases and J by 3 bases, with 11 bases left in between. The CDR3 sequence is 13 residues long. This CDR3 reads CSARPTPDYGYTF. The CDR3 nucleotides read TGCAGTGCTAGGCCCACCCCGGACTATGGCTACACCTTC.

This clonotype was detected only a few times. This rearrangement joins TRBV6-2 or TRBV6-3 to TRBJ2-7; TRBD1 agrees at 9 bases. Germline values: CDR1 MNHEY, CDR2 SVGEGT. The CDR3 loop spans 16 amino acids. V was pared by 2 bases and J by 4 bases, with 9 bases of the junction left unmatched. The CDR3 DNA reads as TGTGCCAGCAGTTACCCCGGACAGGGGAGAAAATACGAGCAGTACTTC. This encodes CASSYPGQGRKYEQYF.

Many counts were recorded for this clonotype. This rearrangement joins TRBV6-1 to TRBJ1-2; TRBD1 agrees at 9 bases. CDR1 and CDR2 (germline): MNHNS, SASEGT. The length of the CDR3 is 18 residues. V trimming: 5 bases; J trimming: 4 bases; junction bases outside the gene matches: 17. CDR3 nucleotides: TGTGCCAGCAGTCAACACCTCAGGACAGGGGACCGGGGCTATGGCTACACCTTC. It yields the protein CASSQHLRTGDRGYGYTF.

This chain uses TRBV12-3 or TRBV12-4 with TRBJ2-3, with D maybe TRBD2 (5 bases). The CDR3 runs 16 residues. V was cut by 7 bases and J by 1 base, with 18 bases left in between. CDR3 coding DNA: TGTGCCAGCACCCCGAGTGCCCAGAGGGGCACAGATACGCAGTATTTT. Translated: CASTPSAQRGTDTQYF.

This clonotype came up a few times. The CDR3 nucleotides read TGTGCCAGCAGCCAATATGGGACAGGTAGCTCCTATGGCTACACCTTC. Amino acid sequence: CASSQYGTGSSYGYTF. The chain recombines TRBV16 with TRBJ1-2; TRBD1 aligns across 8 bases. Losses at the gene ends were 1 base for V and 4 bases for J; bases not matched to a gene: 8. This CDR3 region has 16 residues. Germline V gene lookup returns CDR1 KGHSY and CDR2 FQNENV.

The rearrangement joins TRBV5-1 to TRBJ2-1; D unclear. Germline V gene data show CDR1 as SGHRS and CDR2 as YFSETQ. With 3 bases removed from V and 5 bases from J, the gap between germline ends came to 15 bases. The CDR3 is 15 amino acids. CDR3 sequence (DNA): TGCGCCAGCAGCTCCGTCCCCACGACGGACAATGAGCAGTTCTTC. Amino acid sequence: CASSSVPTTDNEQFF.

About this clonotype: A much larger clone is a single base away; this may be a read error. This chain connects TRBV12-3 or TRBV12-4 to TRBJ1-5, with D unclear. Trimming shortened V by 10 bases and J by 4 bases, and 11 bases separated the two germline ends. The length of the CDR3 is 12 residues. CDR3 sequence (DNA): TGTGCCACCGGCATGGGAAATCAGCCCCAGCATTTT. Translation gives CATGMGNQPQHF.

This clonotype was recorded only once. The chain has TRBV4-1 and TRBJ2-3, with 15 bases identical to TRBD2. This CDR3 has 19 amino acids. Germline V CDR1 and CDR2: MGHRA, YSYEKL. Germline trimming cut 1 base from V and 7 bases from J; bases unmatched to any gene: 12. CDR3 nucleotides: TGCGCCAGCAGCCAAGTCGGGCGCTGGACTAGCGGGAGGGCGAATACGCAGTATTTT. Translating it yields CASSQVGRWTSGRANTQYF.

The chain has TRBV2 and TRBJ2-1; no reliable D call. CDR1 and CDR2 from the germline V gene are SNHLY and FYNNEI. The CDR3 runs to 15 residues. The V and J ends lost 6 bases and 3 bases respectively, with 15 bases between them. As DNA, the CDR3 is TGTGCCAGCAGGTTGGGCGGTTCCCACTACAATGAGCAGTTCTTC. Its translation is CASRLGGSHYNEQFF. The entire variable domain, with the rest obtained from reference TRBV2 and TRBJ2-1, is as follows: EPEVTQTPSHQVTQMGQEVILRCVPISNHLYFYWYRQILGQKVEFLVSFYNNEISEKSEIFDDQFSVERPDGSNFTLKIRSTKLEDSAMYFCASRLGGSHYNEQFFGPGTRLTVL.

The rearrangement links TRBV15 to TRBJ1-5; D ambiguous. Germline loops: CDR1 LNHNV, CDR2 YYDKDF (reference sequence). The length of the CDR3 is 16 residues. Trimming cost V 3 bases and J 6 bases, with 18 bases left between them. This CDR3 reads CATSSLDRRVVQPQHF. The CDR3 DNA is TGTGCCACCAGCAGCCTAGACCGACGGGTAGTTCAGCCCCAGCATTTT.

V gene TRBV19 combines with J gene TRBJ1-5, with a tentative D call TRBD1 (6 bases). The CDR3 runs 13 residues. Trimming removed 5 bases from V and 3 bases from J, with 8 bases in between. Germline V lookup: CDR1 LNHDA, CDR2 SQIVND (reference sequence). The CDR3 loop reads CASSHRANQPQHF. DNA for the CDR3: TGTGCCAGTAGTCACAGGGCCAATCAGCCCCAGCATTTT. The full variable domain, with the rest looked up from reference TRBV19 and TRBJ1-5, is DGGITQSPKYLFRKEGQNVTLSCEQNLNHDAMYWYRQDPGQGLRLIYYSQIVNDFQKGDIAEGYSVSREKKESFPLTVTSAQKNPTAFYLCASSHRANQPQHFGDGTRLSIL.

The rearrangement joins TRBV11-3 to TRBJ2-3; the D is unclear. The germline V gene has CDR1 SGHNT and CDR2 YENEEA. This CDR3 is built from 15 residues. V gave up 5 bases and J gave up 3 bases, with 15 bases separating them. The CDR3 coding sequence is TGTGCCAGCAGCGCCCGTGGTTCCGGGACAGATACGCAGTATTTT. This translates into CASSARGSGTDTQYF.

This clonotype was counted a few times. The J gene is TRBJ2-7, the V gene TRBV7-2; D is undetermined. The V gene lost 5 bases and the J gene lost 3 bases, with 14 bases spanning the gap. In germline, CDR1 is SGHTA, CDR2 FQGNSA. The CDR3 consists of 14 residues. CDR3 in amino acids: CASSPTGDFYEQYF. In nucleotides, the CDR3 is TGTGCCAGCAGCCCTACGGGCGACTTCTACGAGCAGTACTTC.

This CDR3 is CASSLGQGRAEAFF. The CDR3, as DNA: TGCGCCAGCAGCTTGGGACAGGGGCGCGCTGAAGCTTTCTTT. V usage is TRBV5-1 and J usage is TRBJ1-1, with TRBD1 identical over 8 bases. Germline V CDR1 and CDR2: SGHRS, YFSETQ. V dropped 0 bases and J dropped 6; count of bases not matched to a gene: 4. The CDR3 extends over 14 amino acids.

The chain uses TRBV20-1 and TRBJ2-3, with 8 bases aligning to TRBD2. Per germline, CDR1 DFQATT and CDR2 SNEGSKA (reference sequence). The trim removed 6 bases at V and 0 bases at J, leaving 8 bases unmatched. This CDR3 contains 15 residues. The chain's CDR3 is CSAAISGASTDTQYF. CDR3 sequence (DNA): TGCAGTGCCGCCATTAGCGGGGCTAGCACAGATACGCAGTATTTT.

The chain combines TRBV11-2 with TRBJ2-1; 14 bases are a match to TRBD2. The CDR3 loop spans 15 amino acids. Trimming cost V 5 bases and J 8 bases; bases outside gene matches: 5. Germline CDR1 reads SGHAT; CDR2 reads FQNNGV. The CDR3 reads CASSDGLAGGYEQFF. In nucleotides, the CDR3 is TGTGCCAGCAGCGACGGACTAGCGGGGGGCTATGAGCAGTTCTTC.

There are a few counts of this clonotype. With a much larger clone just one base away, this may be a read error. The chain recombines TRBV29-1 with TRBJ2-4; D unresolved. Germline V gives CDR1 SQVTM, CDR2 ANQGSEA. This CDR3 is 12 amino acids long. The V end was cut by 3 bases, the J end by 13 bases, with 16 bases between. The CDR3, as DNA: TGCAGCGTTGAGTCGGCTATCGGAGAGCAGTACTTC. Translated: CSVESAIGEQYF.

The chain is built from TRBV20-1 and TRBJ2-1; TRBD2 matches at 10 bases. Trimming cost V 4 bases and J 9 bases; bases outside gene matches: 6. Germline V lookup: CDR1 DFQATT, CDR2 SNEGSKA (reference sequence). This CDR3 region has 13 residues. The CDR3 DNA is TGCAGTGCTACTAGCGGGGGTGGCAGTGAGCAGTTCTTC. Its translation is CSATSGGGSEQFF.